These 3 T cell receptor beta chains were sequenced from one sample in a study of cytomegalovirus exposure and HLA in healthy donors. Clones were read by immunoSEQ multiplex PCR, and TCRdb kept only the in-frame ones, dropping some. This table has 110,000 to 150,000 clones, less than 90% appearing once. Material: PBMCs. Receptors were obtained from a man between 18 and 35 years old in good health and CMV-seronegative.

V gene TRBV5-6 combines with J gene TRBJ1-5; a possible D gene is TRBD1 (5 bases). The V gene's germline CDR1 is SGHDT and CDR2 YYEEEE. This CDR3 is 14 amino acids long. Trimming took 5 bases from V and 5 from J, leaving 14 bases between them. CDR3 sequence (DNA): TGTGCCAGCAGTCCCGGGAGGGGCTATCAGCCCCAGCATTTT. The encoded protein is CASSPGRGYQPQHF.

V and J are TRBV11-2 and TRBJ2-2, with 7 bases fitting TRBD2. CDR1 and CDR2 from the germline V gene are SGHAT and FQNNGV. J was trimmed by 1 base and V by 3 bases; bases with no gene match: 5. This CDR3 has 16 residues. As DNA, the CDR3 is TGTGCCAGCAGCTTGATAGCGGGTATGAACACCGGGGAGCTGTTTTTT. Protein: CASSLIAGMNTGELFF. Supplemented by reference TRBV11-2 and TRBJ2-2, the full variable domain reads EAGVAQSPRYKIIEKRQSVAFWCNPISGHATLYWYQQILGQGPKLLIQFQNNGVVDDSQLPKDRFSAERLKGVDSTLKIQPAKLEDSAVYLCASSLIAGMNTGELFFGEGSRLTVL.

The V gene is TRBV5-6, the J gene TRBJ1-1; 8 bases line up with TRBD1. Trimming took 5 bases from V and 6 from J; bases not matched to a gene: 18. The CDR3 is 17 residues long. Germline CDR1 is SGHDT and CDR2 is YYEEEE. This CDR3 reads CASSFRTGRSSRAEAFF. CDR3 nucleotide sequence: TGTGCCAGCAGTTTTCGGACAGGGAGGTCTTCACGCGCTGAAGCTTTCTTT. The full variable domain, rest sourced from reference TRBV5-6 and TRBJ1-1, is DAGVTQSPTHLIKTRGQQVTLRCSPKSGHDTVSWYQQALGQGPQFIFQYYEEEERQRGNFPDRFSGHQFPNYSSELNVNALLLGDSALYLCASSFRTGRSSRAEAFFGQGTRLTVV.